This T cell receptor (beta chain) was obtained from a study of shared clonotypes between healthy human individuals. Healthy HIV-negative adults without recent acute infections or vaccinations served as donors. This table comes from immunoSEQ multiplex PCR, and its TCRdb copy is limited to in-frame clones, with some not included. The sample gives approximately 1.5 million clones, less than 99% of which show up once; approximately 0.38% is in the top ten. The origin of this receptor is a man aged 25-45 years in good health. Specimen: naive CD4+ T cells sorted from blood. Specified subset: CD45RA+ positively selected.

In DNA, the CDR3 is TGTGCCATCAGTGAGTCGGGACCGGAGACCCAGTACTTC. This sequence encodes CAISESGPETQYF. This sequence joins TRBV10-3 and TRBJ2-5; the D call may be TRBD1 or TRBD2 (5 bases each). V lost 0 bases, J lost 5 bases, and 7 bases lay in between. This CDR3 has 13 amino acids. Germline CDR1 ENHRY, CDR2 SYGVKD.